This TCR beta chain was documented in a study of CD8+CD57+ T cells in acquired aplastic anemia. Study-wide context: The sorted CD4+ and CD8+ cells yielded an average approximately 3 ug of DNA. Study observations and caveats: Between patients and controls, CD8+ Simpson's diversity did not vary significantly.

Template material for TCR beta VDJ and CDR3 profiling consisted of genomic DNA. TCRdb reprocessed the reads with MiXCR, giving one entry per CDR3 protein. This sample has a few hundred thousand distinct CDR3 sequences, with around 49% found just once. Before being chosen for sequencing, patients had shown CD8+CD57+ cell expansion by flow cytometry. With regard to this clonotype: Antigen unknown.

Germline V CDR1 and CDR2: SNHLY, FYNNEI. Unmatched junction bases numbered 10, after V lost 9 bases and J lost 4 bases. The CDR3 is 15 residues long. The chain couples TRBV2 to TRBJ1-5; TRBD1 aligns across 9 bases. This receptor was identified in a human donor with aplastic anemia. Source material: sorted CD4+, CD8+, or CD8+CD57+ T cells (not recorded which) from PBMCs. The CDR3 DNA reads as TGTGCCAGAGACCTGGACAGGGGACTAAATCAGCCCCAGCATTTT. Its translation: CARDLDRGLNQPQHF. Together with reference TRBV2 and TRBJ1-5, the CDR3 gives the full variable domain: EPEVTQTPSHQVTQMGQEVILRCVPISNHLYFYWYRQILGQKVEFLVSFYNNEISEKSEIFDDQFSVERPDGSNFTLKIRSTKLEDSAMYFCARDLDRGLNQPQHFGDGTRLSIL.